Each of the 18 T cell receptor beta chains below was sequenced from the same sample in a study of OX40 agonist ivuxolimab in advanced cancers. Generated by immunoSEQ multiplex PCR, the TCRdb table keeps only in-frame clones and is missing some. The profile shows approximately 56,000 clones, approximately 75% of them singletons. Sequencing used CD4+ or CD8+ T cells sorted from blood, obtained in a trial of the OX40 agonist ivuxolimab. The receptors stem from an adult with an advanced solid tumor such as melanoma, head and neck, liver or kidney cancer.

This chain links TRBV7-2 with TRBJ2-3, with 7 bases lining up with TRBD2. The CDR3 runs to 15 residues. The ends lost 4 bases at V and 1 base at J; junction bases unmatched: 5. From germline, CDR1 is SGHTA and CDR2 FQGNSA. The CDR3 is CASSSTSGGTDTQYF. The CDR3 bases are TGTGCCAGCAGCTCCACCAGCGGGGGCACAGATACGCAGTATTTT. The full variable domain, rest sourced from reference TRBV7-2 and TRBJ2-3, is GAGVSQSPSNKVTEKGKDVELRCDPISGHTALYWYRQSLGQGLEFLIYFQGNSAPDKSGLPSDRFSAERTGGSVSTLTIQRTQQEDSAVYLCASSSTSGGTDTQYFGPGTRLTVL.

The chain joins TRBV11-3 to TRBJ2-7; weak D call: TRBD2 (5 bases). The CDR3 sequence is 13 residues long. CDR1 and CDR2 (germline): SGHNT, YENEEA. V was clipped by 5 bases and J by 4 bases, with 12 bases between them. The DNA for the CDR3 is TGTGCCAGCAGCATTCTAGAGCGGTACGAGCAGTACTTC. Amino acids: CASSILERYEQYF.

The chain uses TRBV28 and TRBJ2-1, with 12 bases lining up with TRBD2. CDR1 MDHEN and CDR2 SYDVKM come from the germline V gene. The junction had 2 bases not matched to a gene; V was cut back by 4 bases and J by 1 base. The CDR3 extends over 16 amino acids. The CDR3 DNA reads TGTGCCAGCAGTTCTACTAGCGGGGGGTCCTACAATGAGCAGTTCTTC. Protein product: CASSSTSGGSYNEQFF. The full variable domain, in which reference TRBV28 and TRBJ2-1 provide the parts outside the CDR3, is DVKVTQSSRYLVKRTGEKVFLECVQDMDHENMFWYRQDPGLGLRLIYFSYDVKMKEKGDIPEGYSVSREKKERFSLILESASTNQTSMYLCASSSTSGGSYNEQFFGPGTRLTVL.

This clone was counted a single time. The chain has TRBV19 and TRBJ1-6, with D perhaps matching TRBD1 (5 bases). The V end lost 6 bases, the J end lost 7 bases, and 16 bases lay between the germline ends. Germline loops: CDR1 LNHDA, CDR2 SQIVND (reference sequence). The CDR3 has 15 residues. The CDR3 nucleotides read TGTGCCAGTAGCCCGGACACGGGGCCGAATTCACCCCTCCACTTT. Its translation is CASSPDTGPNSPLHF.

V and J are TRBV2 and TRBJ2-3, with D tentatively TRBD2 (5 bases). Germline CDR1 SNHLY, CDR2 FYNNEI. The CDR3 is 15 amino acids. V was cut by 4 bases and J by 4 bases, with 15 bases left in between. The CDR3 here is CASSGVTGSSDTQYF. CDR3 in DNA: TGTGCCAGCAGTGGCGTCACGGGGTCGTCAGATACGCAGTATTTT.

This rearrangement joins TRBV7-9 to TRBJ2-1, with D unresolved. This CDR3 is 14 amino acids long. Deletions cut 1 base from V and 8 bases from J, with 12 bases between. The germline V gene encodes CDR1 SEHNR and CDR2 FQNEAQ (reference sequence). The CDR3 region is CASSLGRHLDEQFF. CDR3 sequence (DNA): TGTGCCAGCAGCTTAGGGCGGCACCTCGATGAGCAGTTCTTC.

This chain joins TRBV6-5 and TRBJ1-1; D gene unclear. Germline V gives CDR1 MNHEY, CDR2 SVGAGI. The CDR3 covers 13 residues. V was pared by 5 bases and J by 5 bases, with 12 bases between. The CDR3, as DNA: TGTGCCAGCAGTGGCCTGGGTCAGACTGAAGCTTTCTTT. It translates to CASSGLGQTEAFF.

The genes are TRBV2 and TRBJ2-3; 7 bases line up with TRBD1. In germline, CDR1 is SNHLY, CDR2 FYNNEI. V lost 8 bases, J lost 2 bases, and 13 bases stayed unmatched. The CDR3 has 16 amino acids. The CDR3 coding sequence is TGTGCCAGCCTACGAGGGACAGTCCTTAACACAGATACGCAGTATTTT. Translated, it gives CASLRGTVLNTDTQYF.

This sequence joins TRBV15 and TRBJ2-1, with D unclear. Deletions cut 5 bases from V and 6 bases from J, with 17 bases between. The CDR3 sequence is 15 residues long. Germline V gene lookup returns CDR1 LNHNV and CDR2 YYDKDF (reference sequence). The chain's CDR3 is CATSSPGIMGNEQFF. In DNA, the CDR3 is TGTGCCACCAGCTCCCCGGGTATCATGGGCAATGAGCAGTTCTTC.

V usage is TRBV19 and J usage is TRBJ2-2; TRBD1 matches 7 bases. Germline V lookup: CDR1 LNHDA, CDR2 SQIVND (reference sequence). The CDR3 has 15 amino acids. With V trimmed by 10 bases and J by 6 bases, 14 bases remained unmatched. CDR3 nucleotides: TGTGCCACGAGCACGGGACAGAGGGATTCCGGGGAGCTGTTTTTT. Its protein product is CATSTGQRDSGELFF. The whole variable domain, remainder taken from reference TRBV19 and TRBJ2-2, is DGGITQSPKYLFRKEGQNVTLSCEQNLNHDAMYWYRQDPGQGLRLIYYSQIVNDFQKGDIAEGYSVSREKKESFPLTVTSAQKNPTAFYLCATSTGQRDSGELFFGEGSRLTVL.

This clone was seen a handful of times. The chain joins TRBV7-2 to TRBJ2-3, with D perhaps matching TRBD1 or TRBD2 (6 bases each). The CDR3 loop spans 15 amino acids. V was shortened by 5 bases and J by 3 bases, with 15 bases between the two germline ends. Germline V gene lookup returns CDR1 SGHTA and CDR2 FQGNSA. The CDR3 bases are TGTGCCAGCAGCGCCCCCCGGGGGCGGACAGATACGCAGTATTTT. Encoded protein: CASSAPRGRTDTQYF.

By frequency in the sample, this clone is medium-sized. This rearrangement joins TRBV2 to TRBJ1-2, with D uncertain. The V gene's germline CDR1 is SNHLY and CDR2 FYNNEI. Deletions cut 7 bases from V and 4 bases from J, with 10 bases between. The length of the CDR3 is 12 residues. Here the CDR3 DNA reads TGTGCCAGCACCATACACAGCTATGGCTACACCTTC. It encodes CASTIHSYGYTF.

The rearrangement uses TRBV19 and TRBJ2-2, with unresolved D. The CDR3 is 15 residues long. Trimming removed 3 bases at V and 4 bases at J, with 12 bases between. CDR1 and CDR2 from the germline V gene are LNHDA and SQIVND (reference sequence). The DNA for the CDR3 is TGTGCCAGTAGTATCGGACCCCCTGGCACCGGGGAGCTGTTTTTT. This encodes CASSIGPPGTGELFF.

This sequence joins TRBV19 and TRBJ2-1; either TRBD1 or TRBD2 may fit D (6 bases each). Germline values: CDR1 LNHDA, CDR2 SQIVND (reference sequence). This CDR3 spans 15 amino acids. V was cut by 3 bases and J by 8 bases, with 17 bases left in between. In DNA, the CDR3 is TGTGCCAGTAGTATCGCCCGGGGGCTTCGGGATGAGCAGTTCTTC. Translating it yields CASSIARGLRDEQFF.

This chain connects TRBV11-2 to TRBJ2-5, with 9 bases fitting TRBD2. The CDR3 contains 17 residues. From germline, CDR1 is SGHAT and CDR2 FQNNGV. J was trimmed by 0 bases and V by 3 bases; bases with no gene match: 8. The CDR3 bases are TGTGCCAGCAGCTTTGGGGCTAGCGGGGAGTACCAAGAGACCCAGTACTTC. It specifies CASSFGASGEYQETQYF.

This chain connects TRBV7-9 to TRBJ2-3; TRBD2 agrees at 8 bases. J gave up 5 bases and V 3 bases, and 7 bases lay outside the gene matches. Germline CDR1 SEHNR, CDR2 FQNEAQ (reference sequence). The CDR3 is made up of 15 amino acids. CDR3 in amino acids: CASSLSGLALDTQYF. Here the CDR3 DNA reads TGTGCCAGCAGCTTGAGTGGACTAGCACTAGATACGCAGTATTTT.

Points on this clone: At one of its ends the junction is not consistent with the germline gene, which may arise from a read error. The chain carries TRBV4-1 and TRBJ1-1; the D is unclear. Germline V gives CDR1 MGHRA, CDR2 YSYEKL. CDR3 length equals 13 residues. CDR3 sequence reads: CVSSQVIPTEAFF. CDR3 DNA sequence: TGCGTCAGCAGCCAAGTAATACCAACTGAAGCTTTCTTT.

This clone was detected only once. This chain joins TRBV6-6 and TRBJ2-2; D is undetermined. Germline V gene sequence: CDR1 MNHNY, CDR2 SVGAGI (reference sequence). Deletions cut 5 bases from V and 11 bases from J, with 9 bases between. The CDR3 loop spans 11 amino acids. The CDR3 nucleotides are TGTGCCAGCAGTACCAGGACCGAGCTGTTTTTT. Its protein is CASSTRTELFF.